These 14 T cell receptor beta chains were all obtained from the same sample, sequenced in a study of shared clonotypes between healthy human individuals. The assay was immunoSEQ multiplex PCR, and TCRdb's table has in-frame clones only and misses some. This table has 980,000 or so clones, more than 75% appearing once. Source material: memory CD4+ T cells sorted from blood. Subset given: CD45RA-negative fraction. The receptors originated from a man younger than 35 in good health.

This clone was observed once. The J gene is TRBJ2-2, the V gene TRBV5-1; D uncertain. Trimming cost V 0 bases and J 1 base, with 10 bases left between them. The CDR3 length is 16 residues. The V gene's germline CDR1 is SGHRS and CDR2 YFSETQ. The CDR3 nucleotides read TGCGCCAGCAGCTTGGGGATCGGCCGGAACACCGGGGAGCTGTTTTTT. Translating it yields CASSLGIGRNTGELFF. Full variable domain (missing parts from reference TRBV5-1 and TRBJ2-2): KAGVTQTPRYLIKTRGQQVTLSCSPISGHRSVSWYQQTPGQGLQFLFEYFSETQRNKGNFPGRFSGRQFSNSRSEMNVSTLELGDSALYLCASSLGIGRNTGELFFGEGSRLTVL.

The V and J genes are TRBV5-6 and TRBJ1-6; D gene uncertain. This CDR3 comprises 12 residues. Trimming stripped 6 bases from V and 9 bases from J, with 10 bases between. Germline CDR1 SGHDT, CDR2 YYEEEE. CDR3: CASKKDISPLHF. As DNA, the CDR3 is TGTGCCAGCAAAAAGGATATTTCACCCCTCCACTTT.

This clone was detected once. DNA for the CDR3: TGTGCCAGCAGCTTAATGACTAGCGGAGAGACCCAGTACTTC. Translating it yields CASSLMTSGETQYF. The chain employs TRBV7-9 and TRBJ2-5, with 9 bases matching TRBD2. CDR1 and CDR2 from the germline V gene are SEHNR and FQNEAQ (reference sequence). The CDR3 has 14 amino acids. The V segment lost 2 bases and the J segment 4 bases; nucleotides outside the gene matches: 2.

The chain employs TRBV6-1 and TRBJ2-1, with TRBD2 matching 12 bases. The CDR3 length is 13 residues. The germline V gene has CDR1 MNHNS and CDR2 SASEGT. The trim removed 4 bases at V and 15 bases at J, leaving 7 bases unmatched. CDR3 coding DNA: TGTGCCAGCAGTGGACTAGCGGGGGAAAGGCTGTTCTTC. Translating it yields CASSGLAGERLFF.

Details on this clone: Other nucleotide sequences in the sample specify the same CDR3. V is TRBV30 and J is TRBJ1-1; unclear D gene. Per the germline V gene, CDR1 is GTSNPN and CDR2 is SVGIG (reference sequence). The CDR3 length is 13 residues. V was clipped by 0 bases and J by 1 base, with 6 bases between them. This chain's CDR3 is CAWSVRRNTEAFF. In DNA form, the CDR3 reads TGTGCCTGGAGTGTCAGAAGGAACACTGAAGCTTTCTTT.

This clone was counted a single time. CDR3 nucleotide sequence: TGTGCCATCAGTGAGACACTTAACTATGGCTACACCTTC. The encoded protein is CAISETLNYGYTF. V is TRBV10-3 and J is TRBJ1-2; no clear D. This CDR3 region has 13 residues. The V gene's germline CDR1 is ENHRY and CDR2 SYGVKD. Trimming removed 2 bases at V and 1 base at J, with 5 bases between.

The chain recombines TRBV28 with TRBJ1-5; D is perhaps TRBD1 (5 bases). Germline V CDR1 and CDR2: MDHEN, SYDVKM. The CDR3 runs 14 residues. Between the trimmed V and J ends, which lost 3 bases and 5 bases, there was a span of 11 bases. The CDR3 coding sequence is TGTGCCAGCAGTTTGGGGCAGCTACATCAGCCCCAGCATTTT. It translates to CASSLGQLHQPQHF.

This clone was observed a single time. V is TRBV5-6 and J is TRBJ1-5, with 9 bases that match TRBD1. Looked up from germline, CDR1 is SGHDT and CDR2 is YYEEEE. V lost 2 bases and J lost 6; bases outside the gene matches: 6. The CDR3 sequence is 15 residues long. The CDR3 bases are TGTGCCAGCAGCTTATCTCCGGGACAGGGTCAGCCCCAGCATTTT. Protein sequence: CASSLSPGQGQPQHF.

This clone came up a few times. This chain connects TRBV7-3 to TRBJ1-1; D perhaps matches TRBD1 (5 bases). This CDR3 is 13 amino acids long. Looked up from germline, CDR1 is SGHTA and CDR2 is FQGTGA. The germline V and J ends were trimmed by 3 bases and 3 bases, with 8 bases remaining between them. The CDR3 DNA follows: TGTGCCAGCAGCTTTCGGGACGACACTGAAGCTTTCTTT. Encoded protein: CASSFRDDTEAFF.

The rearrangement joins TRBV14 to TRBJ2-1; 10 bases are shared with TRBD2. The CDR3 is 15 amino acids. J was trimmed by 2 bases and V by 2 bases; bases with no gene match: 0. Germline V gene data show CDR1 as SGHDN and CDR2 as FVKESK. Written as DNA, the CDR3 is TGTGCCAGCAGCCAAACTAGCGGGGCCTACAATGAGCAGTTCTTC. Protein product: CASSQTSGAYNEQFF.

The chain is built from TRBV7-2 and TRBJ2-7, with 10 bases that match TRBD1. J was trimmed by 2 bases and V by 5 bases; bases with no gene match: 6. The CDR3 has 15 amino acids. Germline CDR1 reads SGHTA; CDR2 reads FQGNSA. The chain's CDR3 is CASSAGQGRAYEQYF. In nucleotides, the CDR3 is TGTGCCAGCAGCGCGGGACAGGGGAGGGCCTACGAGCAGTACTTC.

The gene calls are TRBV5-6 and TRBJ1-3; no clear D gene. From germline, CDR1 is SGHDT and CDR2 YYEEEE. The CDR3 is made up of 15 amino acids. The ends were cut back, 0 bases at V and 2 bases at J, with 9 bases in the middle. CDR3 sequence (DNA): TGTGCCAGCAGCTTGGATCAAGGACCTGGAAACACCATATATTTT. Amino acid sequence: CASSLDQGPGNTIYF.

J is TRBJ2-7 and V is TRBV6-5; 7 bases agree with TRBD1. Germline values: CDR1 MNHEY, CDR2 SVGAGI. With V trimmed by 10 bases and J by 5 bases, 5 bases remained unmatched. The CDR3 contains 11 residues. The CDR3 nucleotides are TGTGCCACCCAACAGGGGAACGAGCAGTACTTC. Amino acids: CATQQGNEQYF.

This chain connects TRBV2 to TRBJ2-1; the match to TRBD2 covers 7 bases. The germline V gene has CDR1 SNHLY and CDR2 FYNNEI. The CDR3 consists of 14 residues. Germline trimming cut 8 bases from V and 5 bases from J; bases unmatched to any gene: 9. The CDR3 protein is CASLRRELDNEQFF. DNA for the CDR3: TGTGCCAGCTTGAGGCGGGAGTTGGACAATGAGCAGTTCTTC.